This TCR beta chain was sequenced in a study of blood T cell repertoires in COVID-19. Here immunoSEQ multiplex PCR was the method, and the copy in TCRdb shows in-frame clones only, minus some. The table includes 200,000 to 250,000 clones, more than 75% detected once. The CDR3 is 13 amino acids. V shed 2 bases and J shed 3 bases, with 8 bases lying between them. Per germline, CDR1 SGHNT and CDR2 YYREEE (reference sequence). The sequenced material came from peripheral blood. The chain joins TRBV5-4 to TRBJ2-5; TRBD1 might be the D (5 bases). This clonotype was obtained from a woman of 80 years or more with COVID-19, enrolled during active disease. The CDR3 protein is CASSFQGKETQYF. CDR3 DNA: TGTGCCAGCAGCTTTCAGGGAAAAGAGACCCAGTACTTC.